The 21 T cell receptor beta chains below were found in one sample sequenced in a study of blood T cell repertoires in COVID-19. Profiling relied on immunoSEQ multiplex PCR, and the TCRdb table lists in-frame clones only, not all of them. The sample includes hundreds of thousands of clones, 75% to 85% of them seen just once. The sequenced sample consisted of peripheral blood. The receptors derive from a woman in her 70s with acute or convalescent COVID-19.

Worth noting for this clone: Additional DNA sequences in this sample encode the identical CDR3. The chain employs TRBV7-9 and TRBJ1-6, with 9 positions matching TRBD1. Germline V lookup: CDR1 SEHNR, CDR2 FQNEAQ (reference sequence). V lost 3 bases, J lost 8 bases, and 2 bases stayed unmatched. The CDR3 spans 14 residues. The CDR3 region is CASSLGQGYSPLHF. The CDR3 nucleotides are TGTGCCAGCAGCTTGGGACAGGGTTATTCACCCCTCCACTTT.

The chain has TRBV27 and TRBJ1-1; no clear D. CDR3 length: 15 residues. Trimming removed 4 bases from V and 6 bases from J, with 18 bases in between. Germline V gene sequence: CDR1 MNHEY, CDR2 SMNVEV (reference sequence). The CDR3 region has the DNA TGTGCCAGCAGTTCTCCCATGAGGAGGGTGGCTGAAGCTTTCTTT. It translates to CASSSPMRRVAEAFF.

The rearrangement links TRBV4-2 to TRBJ1-2; 10 bases agree with TRBD1. Trimming at V came to 2 bases and at J to 8 bases, leaving 8 bases not matched to a gene. The CDR3 length is 15 residues. The V gene's germline CDR1 is LGHNA and CDR2 YNFKEQ. CDR3 region: CASSQLGQGEEGYTF. The CDR3 DNA reads TGTGCCAGCAGCCAACTTGGACAGGGGGAGGAGGGCTACACCTTC.

J is TRBJ1-1 and V is TRBV14, with D possibly being TRBD1 (6 bases). This CDR3 has 13 residues. The germline V and J ends were trimmed by 0 bases and 11 bases, with 13 bases remaining between them. Germline values: CDR1 SGHDN, CDR2 FVKESK. DNA for the CDR3: TGTGCCAGCAGCCAAGATCTAACAGGGCTGGCTTTCTTT. It specifies CASSQDLTGLAFF.

This chain connects TRBV10-3 to TRBJ2-5; 8 nucleotides line up with TRBD2. Germline V gene lookup returns CDR1 ENHRY and CDR2 SYGVKD. V trimming: 2 bases; J trimming: 7 bases; junction bases outside the gene matches: 9. The CDR3 is 15 amino acids. This CDR3 is CAISEAGGSGRTQYF. The CDR3 DNA reads as TGTGCCATCAGTGAGGCGGGGGGTTCTGGGAGGACCCAGTACTTC.

The chain recombines TRBV10-1 with TRBJ2-7; 10 bases line up with TRBD2. Germline CDR1 WNHNN, CDR2 SYGVQD (reference sequence). V was clipped by 5 bases and J by 4 bases; unmatched bases: 11. There are 16 residues in the CDR3. In DNA form, the CDR3 reads TGCGCCAGCAGTTCCCTAGCGGGGGCCGGCCGGTACGAGCAGTACTTC. Protein product: CASSSLAGAGRYEQYF.

The chain uses TRBV6-5 and TRBJ1-4; possibly TRBD1 for D (5 bases). Trimming cost V 0 bases and J 8 bases, with 13 bases left between them. There are 15 residues in the CDR3. The germline gives CDR1 MNHEY, CDR2 SVGAGI. CDR3 coding DNA: TGTGCCAGCAGTTACTCTGACAGCCCTAGGGAAAAACTGTTTTTT. Amino acids: CASSYSDSPREKLFF.

This clone has just one count. V usage is TRBV11-2 and J usage is TRBJ2-1, with 8 bases that match TRBD1. CDR1 is SGHAT and CDR2 is FQNNGV in the germline V gene. Trimming at V came to 5 bases and at J to 7 bases, leaving 13 bases not matched to a gene. The CDR3 consists of 16 residues. DNA for the CDR3: TGTGCCAGCAGCCCGACCTCCCAGGGGGCTGGTAATGAGCAGTTCTTC. Translating it yields CASSPTSQGAGNEQFF. The whole variable domain, filled in from reference TRBV11-2 and TRBJ2-1, reads EAGVAQSPRYKIIEKRQSVAFWCNPISGHATLYWYQQILGQGPKLLIQFQNNGVVDDSQLPKDRFSAERLKGVDSTLKIQPAKLEDSAVYLCASSPTSQGAGNEQFFGPGTRLTVL.

The chain uses TRBV7-9 and TRBJ1-1; no clear D. The germline V and J ends were trimmed by 9 bases and 3 bases, with 8 bases remaining between them. The CDR3 contains 11 residues. The germline V gene has CDR1 SEHNR and CDR2 FQNEAQ (reference sequence). CDR3 nucleotides: TGTGCCAGTGGACTTCACACTGAAGCTTTCTTT. It encodes CASGLHTEAFF.

This chain connects TRBV5-1 to TRBJ1-4; 7 bases fit TRBD1. J was trimmed by 5 bases and V by 4 bases; bases with no gene match: 8. Germline-derived CDR1 and CDR2 are SGHRS and YFSETQ. This CDR3 is 15 amino acids long. CDR3 loop: CASSQRGPLNEKLFF. The CDR3 coding sequence is TGCGCCAGCAGCCAAAGGGGGCCTCTGAATGAAAAACTGTTTTTT.

The V call is TRBV14, the J call TRBJ1-1, with D uncertain. V lost 1 base and J 4 bases, leaving 16 bases between the germline ends. The germline V gene encodes CDR1 SGHDN and CDR2 FVKESK. The CDR3 sequence is 16 residues long. CDR3 residues: CASSQGRHGVITEAFF. CDR3 DNA sequence: TGTGCCAGCAGCCAAGGTCGACATGGTGTAATCACTGAAGCTTTCTTT.

The rearrangement joins TRBV4-2 to TRBJ2-3; 9 bases line up with TRBD2. CDR3 length: 17 amino acids. V dropped 2 bases and J dropped 1; count of bases not matched to a gene: 7. CDR1 LGHNA and CDR2 YNFKEQ come from the germline V gene. CDR3 nucleotide sequence: TGTGCCAGCAGCCAACCGGGACTAGCCCATGGCACAGATACGCAGTATTTT. This translates into CASSQPGLAHGTDTQYF.

The gene calls are TRBV6-1 and TRBJ2-2, with TRBD2 identical over 7 bases. Looked up from germline, CDR1 is MNHNS and CDR2 is SASEGT. This CDR3 contains 17 residues. V shed 0 bases, J shed 4 bases, and the junction held 8 bases outside the gene matches. In DNA, the CDR3 is TGTGCCAGCAGTGAAGCCCCCGGACTAGGGGTCACCGGGGAGCTGTTTTTT. Translation: CASSEAPGLGVTGELFF.

The rearrangement uses TRBV6-1 and TRBJ1-1, with a weak D call TRBD1 (5 bases). There are 14 residues in the CDR3. In germline, CDR1 is MNHNS, CDR2 SASEGT. Trimming shortened V by 3 bases and J by 3 bases, and 11 bases separated the two germline ends. The CDR3 here is CASSDLGAYTEAFF. The CDR3 nucleotides read TGTGCCAGCAGTGATTTAGGGGCCTACACTGAAGCTTTCTTT.

The chain recombines TRBV5-1 with TRBJ2-3; a possible D gene is TRBD1 (6 bases). The CDR3 extends over 15 amino acids. Looked up from germline, CDR1 is SGHRS and CDR2 is YFSETQ. V was cut by 4 bases and J by 2 bases, with 14 bases left in between. The CDR3 coding sequence is TGCGCCAGCAGCCACTCAGGGGAATCCACAGATACGCAGTATTTT. Translating gives CASSHSGESTDTQYF.

This chain uses TRBV18 with TRBJ2-2, with a possible D match to TRBD1 (5 bases). CDR3 size: 17 residues. Germline CDR1 is KGHSH and CDR2 is LQKENI. Trimming took off 5 bases at V and 1 base at J, with 17 bases between the two ends. CDR3 sequence reads: CASSSTRGFGNTGELFF. Written as DNA, the CDR3 is TGTGCCAGCTCATCCACAAGGGGTTTCGGGAACACCGGGGAGCTGTTTTTT.

This chain links TRBV7-2 with TRBJ2-7; 9 bases fit TRBD1. Trimming at V came to 6 bases and at J to 3 bases, leaving 9 bases not matched to a gene. Germline V gene sequence: CDR1 SGHTA, CDR2 FQGNSA. The CDR3 length is 15 residues. The CDR3 spells CASSRPGTGRYEQYF. In DNA, the CDR3 is TGTGCCAGCAGTCGACCCGGGACAGGGCGCTACGAGCAGTACTTC.

The V call is TRBV2, the J call TRBJ2-7; the match to TRBD2 covers 11 bases. Germline loops: CDR1 SNHLY, CDR2 FYNNEI. With V trimmed by 6 bases and J by 2 bases, 6 bases remained unmatched. The CDR3 is made up of 15 amino acids. The DNA of the CDR3 is TGTGCCAGCAGACAACTAGCGGGGGCCGCCTACGAGCAGTACTTC. It encodes CASRQLAGAAYEQYF.

The V call is TRBV30, the J call TRBJ1-3; TRBD1 matches 8 bases. V gave up 2 bases and J gave up 1 base; unmatched junction bases: 7. The CDR3 spans 16 residues. Germline values: CDR1 GTSNPN, CDR2 SVGIG (reference sequence). The CDR3 reads CAWSHLGQGSGNTIYF. CDR3 sequence (DNA): TGTGCCTGGAGTCATCTCGGACAGGGTTCTGGAAACACCATATATTTT.

The V call is TRBV3-1 (or the pseudogene TRBV3-2), the J call TRBJ1-3; 7 nucleotides align to TRBD1. The V and J ends lost 4 bases and 2 bases, in that order; junction bases with no gene match: 8. Germline-derived CDR1 and CDR2 are LGHDT and YNNKEL (reference sequence). The CDR3 consists of 16 residues. This CDR3 reads CASSPRDRSAGNTIYF. CDR3 sequence (DNA): TGTGCCAGCAGCCCTCGGGACAGATCGGCTGGAAACACCATATATTTT.

The chain is built from TRBV4-2 and TRBJ1-1; D not resolved. V was trimmed by 0 bases and J by 1 base, leaving 12 bases between them. Per the germline V gene, CDR1 is LGHNA and CDR2 is YNFKEQ. There are 16 residues in the CDR3. The CDR3 reads CASSQDAYTQNTEAFF. CDR3 sequence (DNA): TGTGCCAGCAGCCAAGATGCATACACCCAGAACACTGAAGCTTTCTTT.